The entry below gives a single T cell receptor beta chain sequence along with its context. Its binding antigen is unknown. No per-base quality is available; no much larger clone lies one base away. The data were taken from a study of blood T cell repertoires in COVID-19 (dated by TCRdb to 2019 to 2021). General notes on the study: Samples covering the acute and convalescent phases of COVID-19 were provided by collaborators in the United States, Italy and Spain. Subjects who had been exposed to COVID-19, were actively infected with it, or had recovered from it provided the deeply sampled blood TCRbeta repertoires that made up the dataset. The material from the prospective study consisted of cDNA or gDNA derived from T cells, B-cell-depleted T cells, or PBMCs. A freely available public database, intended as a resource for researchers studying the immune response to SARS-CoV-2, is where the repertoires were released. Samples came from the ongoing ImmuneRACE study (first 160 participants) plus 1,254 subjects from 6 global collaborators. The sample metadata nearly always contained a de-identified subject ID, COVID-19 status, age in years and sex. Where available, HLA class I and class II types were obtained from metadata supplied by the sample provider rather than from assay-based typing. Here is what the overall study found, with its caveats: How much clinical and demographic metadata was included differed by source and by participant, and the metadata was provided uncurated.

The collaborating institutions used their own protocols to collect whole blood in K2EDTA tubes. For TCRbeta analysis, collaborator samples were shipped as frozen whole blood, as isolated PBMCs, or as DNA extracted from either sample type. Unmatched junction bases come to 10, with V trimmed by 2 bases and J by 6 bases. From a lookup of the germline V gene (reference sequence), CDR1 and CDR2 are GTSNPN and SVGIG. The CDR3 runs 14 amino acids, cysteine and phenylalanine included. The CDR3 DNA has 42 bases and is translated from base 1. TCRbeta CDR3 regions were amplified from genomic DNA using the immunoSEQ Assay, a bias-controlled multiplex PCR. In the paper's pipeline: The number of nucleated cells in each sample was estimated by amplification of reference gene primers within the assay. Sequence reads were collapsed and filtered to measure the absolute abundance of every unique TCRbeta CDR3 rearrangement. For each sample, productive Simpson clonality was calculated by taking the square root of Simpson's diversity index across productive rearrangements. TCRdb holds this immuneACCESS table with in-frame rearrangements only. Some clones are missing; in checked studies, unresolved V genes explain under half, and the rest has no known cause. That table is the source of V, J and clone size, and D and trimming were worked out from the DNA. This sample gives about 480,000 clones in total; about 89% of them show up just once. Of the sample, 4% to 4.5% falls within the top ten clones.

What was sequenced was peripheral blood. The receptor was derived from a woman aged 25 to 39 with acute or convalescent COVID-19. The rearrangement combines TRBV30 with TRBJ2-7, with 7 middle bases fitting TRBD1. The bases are TGTGCCTGGAGTCAACAGGGGAGAGGAGGCGAGCAGTACTTC. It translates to CAWSQQGRGGEQYF.